A single sample is the source of the 30 T cell receptor beta chains below, sequenced in a study of cytomegalovirus exposure and HLA in healthy donors. The PCR made use of 60 Vbeta and 13 Jbeta primers. Produced via immunoSEQ multiplex PCR; TCRdb's table is partial and in-frame only. The top ten clones hold approximately 1.7% of a sample with approximately 220,000 clones, 70% to 80% of them seen once. The sample was PBMCs. The receptors were sampled from a woman aged 25 to 39 in good health and CMV-seronegative.

The V gene is TRBV27, the J gene TRBJ2-1; 10 positions agree with TRBD2. Germline V gene data show CDR1 as MNHEY and CDR2 as SMNVEV (reference sequence). J gave up 10 bases and V 3 bases, and 9 bases lay outside the gene matches. There are 15 residues in the CDR3. CDR3 DNA: TGTGCCAGCAGTTTTATAGCGGGGGGCCAGGGCGAGCAGTTCTTC. Residues: CASSFIAGGQGEQFF.

The chain is built from TRBV18 and TRBJ2-4; 7 bases match TRBD2. The CDR3 has 13 residues. Germline trimming cut 6 bases from V and 9 bases from J; bases unmatched to any gene: 8. Per the germline V gene, CDR1 is KGHSH and CDR2 is LQKENI. CDR3 in amino acids: CASSTPGGSIQYF. The DNA of the CDR3 is TGTGCCAGCTCCACTCCCGGGGGGAGCATTCAGTACTTC.

The chain combines TRBV10-3 with TRBJ2-5; possible D gene TRBD2, 5 bases. Germline CDR1 and CDR2: ENHRY and SYGVKD. Trimming shortened V by 8 bases and J by 1 base, and 14 bases separated the two germline ends. This CDR3 is built from 14 residues. The chain's CDR3 is CAIRPQGSQETQYF. DNA of the CDR3: TGTGCCATCCGACCACAAGGGAGCCAAGAGACCCAGTACTTC.

V usage is TRBV6-5 and J usage is TRBJ1-1, with 8 positions matching TRBD1. V trimming: 4 bases; J trimming: 4 bases; junction bases outside the gene matches: 8. CDR3 length equals 15 residues. CDR1 and CDR2 from the germline V gene are MNHEY and SVGAGI. The CDR3 DNA sequence: TGTGCCAGCAGTTCCGGGACAGGAATGGGCACTGAAGCTTTCTTT. Its protein product is CASSSGTGMGTEAFF.

The chain links TRBV4-1 to TRBJ1-1, with 8 bases fitting TRBD1. J lost 5 bases, V lost 0 bases, and 5 bases had no gene match. Per germline, CDR1 MGHRA and CDR2 YSYEKL. The CDR3 has 15 amino acids. CDR3 sequence: CASSQDQGAVTEAFF. CDR3 DNA sequence: TGCGCCAGCAGCCAAGATCAGGGGGCGGTTACTGAAGCTTTCTTT.

Concerning this clone itself: Other nucleotide sequences from this sample produce the same CDR3. The V and J genes are TRBV5-5 and TRBJ1-1; D is ambiguous. CDR3 size: 14 residues. CDR1 and CDR2 (germline): SGHKS, YYEKEE (reference sequence). V shed 0 bases and J shed 0 bases, with 6 bases lying between them. CDR3 loop: CASSLGGVNTEAFF. The CDR3 nucleotides are TGTGCCAGCAGCTTGGGAGGCGTGAACACTGAAGCTTTCTTT.

A word on this clone: A junction boundary mismatches the germline segment, possibly from a read error. The chain uses TRBV15 and TRBJ1-3; the match to TRBD1 covers 7 bases. CDR1 and CDR2 (germline): LNHNV, YYDKDF (reference sequence). The CDR3 extends over 18 amino acids. DNA of the CDR3: TGTGCCATCAGCAACTTATTTACCGGGACAGCCTCTGGAAACACCATATATTTT. It encodes CAISNLFTGTASGNTIYF.

The chain joins TRBV5-1 to TRBJ2-1; 8 bases line up with TRBD1. The CDR3 extends over 16 amino acids. V was pared by 4 bases and J by 2 bases, with 8 bases of the junction left unmatched. Germline values: CDR1 SGHRS, CDR2 YFSETQ. The chain's CDR3 is CASSLTPGQAYNEQFF. The CDR3 DNA sequence: TGCGCCAGCAGCCTAACCCCGGGACAGGCCTACAATGAGCAGTTCTTC.

The rearrangement joins TRBV7-3 to TRBJ2-2; 8 nucleotides match TRBD2. The germline gives CDR1 SGHTA, CDR2 FQGTGA. The CDR3 is 17 amino acids. Trimming removed 6 bases from V and 4 bases from J; junction bases left unmatched: 13. The CDR3 here is CASSTSGLGFSTGELFF. CDR3 in DNA: TGTGCCAGCAGTACCTCGGGACTAGGTTTTTCCACCGGGGAGCTGTTTTTT.

CDR3 coding DNA: TGCGCCAGCAGCCAAGATACCAGGGGGTACACTGAAGCTTTCTTT. This sequence encodes CASSQDTRGYTEAFF. This chain connects TRBV4-1 to TRBJ1-1; 7 bases match TRBD1. V gave up 0 bases and J gave up 3 bases; unmatched junction bases: 4. The length of the CDR3 is 15 residues. Germline V gene data show CDR1 as MGHRA and CDR2 as YSYEKL.

The gene calls are TRBV4-1 and TRBJ2-7, with 10 bases lining up with TRBD1. The V gene's germline CDR1 is MGHRA and CDR2 YSYEKL. The CDR3 loop spans 15 amino acids. The V and J ends lost 3 bases and 2 bases, in that order; junction bases with no gene match: 4. CDR3 DNA: TGCGCCAGCAGCCATGCTGGACAGGGGGCCTACGAGCAGTACTTC. It yields the protein CASSHAGQGAYEQYF.

As to this clone: Its ends do not fully match the called genes, so a read error is possible. J is TRBJ2-1 and V is TRBV7-9; 8 positions agree with TRBD1. The germline CDR1 and CDR2 sequences are SEHNR and FQNEAQ (reference sequence). The CDR3 length is 15 residues. CDR3 loop: CSSNLAGTGINEQFF. The DNA of the CDR3 is TGTTCCAGCAACTTAGCCGGGACAGGAATCAATGAGCAGTTCTTC.

This clone was detected only a few times. CDR3 sequence: CASSMTGEAFF. The CDR3 coding sequence is TGTGCCAGCAGCATGACAGGGGAAGCTTTCTTT. The gene calls are TRBV7-9 and TRBJ1-1; 7 nucleotides line up with TRBD1. V lost 5 bases to trimming and J lost 8 bases; unmatched junction nucleotides: 2. Looked up from germline, CDR1 is SEHNR and CDR2 is FQNEAQ (reference sequence). This CDR3 is 11 amino acids long.

The chain employs TRBV19 and TRBJ1-1, with D tentatively TRBD1 (6 bases). The CDR3 is made up of 15 amino acids. The V gene's germline CDR1 is LNHDA and CDR2 SQIVND (reference sequence). V was trimmed by 9 bases and J by 3 bases, leaving 20 bases between them. DNA of the CDR3: TGTGCCAGCACCAGTCGTGGCAGGGGAGACACTGAAGCTTTCTTT. Translation: CASTSRGRGDTEAFF.

This rearrangement joins TRBV5-6 to TRBJ2-6; D unresolved. Germline V gives CDR1 SGHDT, CDR2 YYEEEE. V lost 0 bases, J lost 0 bases, and 7 bases lay in between. The CDR3 runs to 16 residues. CDR3 sequence: CASSLVGFSGANVLTF. CDR3 DNA sequence: TGTGCCAGCAGCTTGGTCGGGTTCTCTGGGGCCAACGTCCTGACTTTC.

The J gene is TRBJ1-2, the V gene TRBV6-5; D might be TRBD1 (5 bases). V lost 5 bases to trimming and J lost 4 bases, with 11 bases between them. This CDR3 has 13 amino acids. Per germline, CDR1 MNHEY and CDR2 SVGAGI. This CDR3 reads CASSDGGPYGYTF. CDR3 DNA sequence: TGTGCCAGCAGTGACGGGGGTCCCTATGGCTACACCTTC.

The rearrangement joins TRBV4-3 to TRBJ2-7; 7 nucleotides align to TRBD2. Germline CDR1 LGHNA, CDR2 YSLEER. The ends lost 2 bases at V and 4 bases at J; junction bases unmatched: 8. The CDR3 is 15 amino acids. Here the CDR3 DNA reads TGCGCCAGCAGCCAACTGGGAGGGCAGGAGTACGAGCAGTACTTC. Residues: CASSQLGGQEYEQYF.

The rearrangement joins TRBV9 to TRBJ1-1; 8 nucleotides agree with TRBD1. V lost 6 bases, J lost 1 base, and 8 bases stayed unmatched. Germline CDR1 reads SGDLS; CDR2 reads YYNGEE. The CDR3 is made up of 15 amino acids. CDR3 protein: CASTKAGGSNTEAFF. The CDR3 bases are TGTGCCAGCACCAAAGCAGGGGGCTCGAACACTGAAGCTTTCTTT.

This rearrangement joins TRBV18 to TRBJ2-1, with 16 bases lining up with TRBD2. The CDR3 has 21 amino acids. The germline CDR1 and CDR2 sequences are KGHSH and LQKENI. The ends lost 4 bases at V and 6 bases at J; junction bases unmatched: 18. The CDR3 DNA follows: TGTGCCAGCTCACAAACCGTAGAGGGACTAGCGGGAGGGCCTGAGGGCAATGAGCAGTTCTTC. Protein product: CASSQTVEGLAGGPEGNEQFF. The full variable domain, with the rest looked up from reference TRBV18 and TRBJ2-1, is NAGVMQNPRHLVRRRGQEARLRCSPMKGHSHVYWYRQLPEEGLKFMVYLQKENIIDESGMPKERFSAEFPKEGPSILRIQQVVRGDSAAYFCASSQTVEGLAGGPEGNEQFFGPGTRLTVL.

The chain carries TRBV30 and TRBJ1-2; 10 bases align to TRBD1. Germline CDR1 GTSNPN, CDR2 SVGIG (reference sequence). J gave up 8 bases and V 2 bases, and 14 bases lay outside the gene matches. This CDR3 comprises 16 residues. Written as DNA, the CDR3 is TGTGCCTGGAGTACGCGGACAGGGGGGGAAGGACGGGGCTACACCTTC. Translation gives CAWSTRTGGEGRGYTF.

Comments on this clone: The sample contains more than one DNA sequence encoding this CDR3. The CDR3 reads CASSPGLAGGQETQYF. The DNA of the CDR3 is TGTGCCAGCAGCCCGGGACTAGCGGGAGGACAAGAGACCCAGTACTTC. The chain is built from TRBV5-4 and TRBJ2-5; 15 bases line up with TRBD2. The CDR3 contains 16 residues. V was clipped by 4 bases and J by 2 bases; unmatched bases: 3. Germline V gene lookup returns CDR1 SGHNT and CDR2 YYREEE (reference sequence). The whole variable domain, filled in from reference TRBV5-4 and TRBJ2-5, reads ETGVTQSPTHLIKTRGQQVTLRCSSQSGHNTVSWYQQALGQGPQFIFQYYREEENGRGNFPPRFSGLQFPNYSSELNVNALELDDSALYLCASSPGLAGGQETQYFGPGTRLLVL.

The V gene is TRBV7-9, the J gene TRBJ2-5; D is unresolved. The CDR3 totals 13 residues. CDR1 and CDR2 from the germline V gene are SEHNR and FQNEAQ (reference sequence). With 2 bases removed from V and 4 bases from J, the gap between germline ends came to 8 bases. The chain's CDR3 is CASSLMASETQYF. The CDR3 nucleotides are TGTGCCAGCAGCTTAATGGCTTCAGAGACCCAGTACTTC.

The gene calls are TRBV2 and TRBJ1-2; 11 bases fit TRBD1. Germline CDR1 and CDR2: SNHLY and FYNNEI. V shed 8 bases and J 2 bases; nucleotides not matched to a gene: 4. There are 14 residues in the CDR3. The DNA of the CDR3 is TGTGCCAGCGGAGGGGACAGGGGGAACTATGGCTACACCTTC. Protein sequence: CASGGDRGNYGYTF.

The V gene is TRBV20-1, the J gene TRBJ1-1; D is ambiguous. The V end lost 3 bases, the J end lost 7 bases, and 6 bases lay between the germline ends. CDR1 DFQATT and CDR2 SNEGSKA come from the germline V gene (reference sequence). The CDR3 totals 10 residues. CDR3 residues: CSARGLEAFF. The DNA for the CDR3 is TGCAGTGCTAGGGGCCTTGAAGCTTTCTTT.

The V gene is TRBV5-6, the J gene TRBJ2-7; 7 bases are a match to TRBD1. This CDR3 contains 14 residues. Germline assignment: CDR1 SGHDT and CDR2 YYEEEE. J gave up 2 bases and V 4 bases, and 6 bases lay outside the gene matches. The CDR3: CASSPGTETYEQYF. CDR3 sequence (DNA): TGTGCCAGCAGCCCCGGGACAGAAACCTACGAGCAGTACTTC.

The CDR3 reads CASSLRTGGANTEAFF. The CDR3 DNA is TGTGCCAGCAGCTTACGAACTGGGGGGGCGAACACTGAAGCTTTCTTT. The chain has TRBV7-8 and TRBJ1-1; D is possibly TRBD1 (6 bases). Germline CDR1 SGHVS, CDR2 FQNEAQ. Trimming pared 2 bases from V and 1 base from J, leaving 14 bases between. The CDR3 runs 16 residues. The entire variable domain, with the rest obtained from reference TRBV7-8 and TRBJ1-1, is as follows: GAGVSQSPRYKVAKRGQDVALRCDPISGHVSLFWYQQALGQGPEFLTYFQNEAQLDKSGLPSDRFFAERPEGSVSTLKIQRTQQEDSAVYLCASSLRTGGANTEAFFGQGTRLTVV.

The CDR3: CASSLGAGAQETQYF. CDR3 sequence (DNA): TGTGCCAGCAGCTTGGGAGCGGGGGCCCAAGAGACCCAGTACTTC. The gene calls are TRBV7-6 and TRBJ2-5, with TRBD2 matching over 8 bases. Germline loops: CDR1 SGHVS, CDR2 FNYEAQ. This CDR3 is 15 amino acids long. Trimming removed 3 bases from V and 1 base from J; junction bases left unmatched: 4.

V is TRBV2 and J is TRBJ2-7; D uncertain. Between the trimmed V and J ends, which lost 4 bases and 3 bases, there was a span of 10 bases. Germline V gene data show CDR1 as SNHLY and CDR2 as FYNNEI. There are 13 residues in the CDR3. The CDR3 DNA reads TGTGCCAGCAGTGTTGGGCTGTTCTACGAGCAGTACTTC. Translation: CASSVGLFYEQYF.

The CDR3 sequence is CASSVVADLTDTQYF. As DNA, the CDR3 is TGTGCCAGCAGCGTAGTAGCGGACCTCACAGATACGCAGTATTTT. The chain is built from TRBV9 and TRBJ2-3; tentative D call: TRBD2 (6 bases). CDR1 SGDLS and CDR2 YYNGEE come from the germline V gene. V lost 0 bases to trimming and J lost 2 bases, with 10 bases between them. The CDR3 covers 15 residues.

V gene TRBV11-2 combines with J gene TRBJ2-2; 12 bases map to TRBD2. Germline trimming cut 5 bases from V and 4 bases from J; bases unmatched to any gene: 2. This CDR3 has 15 residues. Per germline, CDR1 SGHAT and CDR2 FQNNGV. For the CDR3, the DNA is TGTGCCAGCAGCCTAGCGGGAGGGCTCACCGGGGAGCTGTTTTTT. It yields the protein CASSLAGGLTGELFF.